The sequence of this TCR beta chain was determined in a study of shared clonotypes between healthy human individuals. A word on this clone: Its antigen is unknown.

General study points: In general, naive subsets displayed greater estimated richness than memory subsets did. All-four-donor shared clonotypes had higher generation probabilities than non-shared clonotypes did.

The split of CD4+ cells yielded CD45RA+ naive and CD45RA-negative memory subsets. How the authors handled the data: Quality scores were absent from the junction-only immunoSEQ sequences, so filtering differed. The data were produced by immunoSEQ multiplex PCR, yet TCRdb's version contains in-frame clones alone and is incomplete. V, J and clone size derive from that table, while D and trimming were established from the DNA sequence. The sample yields approximately 530,000 clones, 90% to 96% seen once. Germline CDR1 reads MNHEY; CDR2 reads SMNVEV (reference sequence). V was pared by 2 bases and J by 3 bases, with 11 bases of the junction left unmatched. The CDR3 totals 17 residues.

This chain uses TRBV27 with TRBJ2-3; 7 nucleotides align to TRBD2. The clonotype comes from a woman under 40 in good health. Material: naive CD4+ T cells sorted from blood. Described subset: CD45RA+ positively selected. Here the CDR3 DNA reads TGTGCCAGCAGTTTAGGTATCGGGCGGGAGACTACAGATACGCAGTATTTT. Translated: CASSLGIGRETTDTQYF.